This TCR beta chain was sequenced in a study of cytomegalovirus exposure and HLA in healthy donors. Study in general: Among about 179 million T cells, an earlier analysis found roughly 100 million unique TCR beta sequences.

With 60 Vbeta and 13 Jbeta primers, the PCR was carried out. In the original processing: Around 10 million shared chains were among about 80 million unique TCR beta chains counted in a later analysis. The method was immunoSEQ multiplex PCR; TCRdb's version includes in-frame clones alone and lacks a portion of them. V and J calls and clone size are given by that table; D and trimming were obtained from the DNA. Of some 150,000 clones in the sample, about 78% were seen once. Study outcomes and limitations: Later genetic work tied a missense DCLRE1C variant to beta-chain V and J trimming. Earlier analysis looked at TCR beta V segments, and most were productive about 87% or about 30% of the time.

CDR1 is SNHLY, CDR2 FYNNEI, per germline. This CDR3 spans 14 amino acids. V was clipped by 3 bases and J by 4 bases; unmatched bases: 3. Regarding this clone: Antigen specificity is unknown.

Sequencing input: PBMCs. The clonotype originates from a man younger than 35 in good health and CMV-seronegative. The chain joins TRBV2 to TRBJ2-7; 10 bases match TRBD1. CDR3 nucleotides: TGTGCCAGCAGTGAGGACAGGGGGGTTTACGAGCAGTACTTC. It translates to CASSEDRGVYEQYF.